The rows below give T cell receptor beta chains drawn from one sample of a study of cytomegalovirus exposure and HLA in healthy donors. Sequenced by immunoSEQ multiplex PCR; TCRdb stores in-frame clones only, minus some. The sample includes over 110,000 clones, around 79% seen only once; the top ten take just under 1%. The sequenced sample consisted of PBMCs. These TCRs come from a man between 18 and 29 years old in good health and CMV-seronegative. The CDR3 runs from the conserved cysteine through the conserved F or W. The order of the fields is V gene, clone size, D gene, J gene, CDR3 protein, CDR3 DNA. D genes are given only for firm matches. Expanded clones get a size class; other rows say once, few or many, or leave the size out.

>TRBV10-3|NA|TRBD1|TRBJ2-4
CAISEPGQGAGAKNIQYF
TGTGCCATCAGTGAACCGGGACAGGGGGCAGGGGCCAAAAACATTCAGTACTTC
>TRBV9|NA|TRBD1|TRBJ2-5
CASSEGQVQETQYF
TGTGCCAGCAGCGAAGGACAGGTTCAAGAGACCCAGTACTTC
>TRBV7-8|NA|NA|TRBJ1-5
CASSLGRGQPQHF
TGTGCCAGCAGCCTCGGTAGGGGACAGCCCCAGCATTTT
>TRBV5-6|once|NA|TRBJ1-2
CASSLASGTPRGYTF
TGTGCCAGCAGCTTGGCTTCCGGGACACCACGGGGCTACACCTTC
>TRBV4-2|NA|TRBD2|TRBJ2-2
CASSQVSGGATGELFF
TGTGCCAGCAGCCAGGTTAGCGGGGGGGCGACCGGGGAGCTGTTTTTT
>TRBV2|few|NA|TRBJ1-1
CASSESKEGSHLQAFF
TGTGCCAGCAGTGAATCGAAAGAGGGTTCACATTTGCAGGCTTTCTTT
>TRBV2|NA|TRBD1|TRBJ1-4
CASIPGQGNEKLFF
TGTGCCAGCATACCGGGACAGGGTAATGAAAAACTGTTTTTT
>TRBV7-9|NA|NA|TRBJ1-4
CASSLDGGREKLFF
TGTGCCAGCAGCTTAGACGGAGGGAGAGAAAAACTGTTTTTT
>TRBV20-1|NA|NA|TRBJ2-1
CSARLVNEQFF
TGCAGTGCTAGACTCGTCAATGAGCAGTTCTTC
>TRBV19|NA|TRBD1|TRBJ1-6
CASSLGQALHF
TGTGCCAGTAGTCTGGGACAGGCCCTCCACTTT
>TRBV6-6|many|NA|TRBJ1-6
CASSGEGGGGPLHF
TGTGCCAGCTCCGGCGAGGGTGGGGGGGGACCCCTCCACTTT
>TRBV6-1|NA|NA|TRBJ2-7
CASSERPTRQYF
TGTGCCAGCAGTGAGCGGCCTACACGGCAGTACTTC
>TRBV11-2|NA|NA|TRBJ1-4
CASSLMGSAGDEKLFF
TGTGCCAGCAGCCTTATGGGGTCAGCCGGGGATGAAAAACTGTTTTTT
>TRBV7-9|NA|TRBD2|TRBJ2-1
CASSQGGLAGESNEQFF
TGTGCCAGCAGCCAGGGTGGGCTAGCGGGGGAGAGCAATGAGCAGTTCTTC
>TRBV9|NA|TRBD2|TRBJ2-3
CASSASGGGGSDTQYF
TGTGCCAGCAGTGCTTCCGGCGGCGGGGGTTCAGATACGCAGTATTTT
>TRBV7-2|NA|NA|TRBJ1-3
CASSLAATGSGNTIYF
TGTGCCAGCAGCTTAGCGGCGACGGGCTCTGGAAACACCATATATTTT
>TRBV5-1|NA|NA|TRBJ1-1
CASSWGGTSMNTEAFF
TGCGCCAGCAGCTGGGGGGGGACATCCATGAACACTGAAGCTTTCTTT
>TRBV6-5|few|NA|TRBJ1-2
CASKDSTVNYGYTF
TGTGCCAGCAAAGACAGCACAGTTAACTATGGCTACACCTTC
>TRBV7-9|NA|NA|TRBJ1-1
CAYREAWNTEAFF
TGTGCCTATCGGGAGGCCTGGAACACTGAAGCTTTCTTT
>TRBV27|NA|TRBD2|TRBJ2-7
CASSFLSGGAPWEQYF
TGTGCCAGCAGTTTCCTTAGCGGGGGGGCGCCATGGGAGCAGTACTTC
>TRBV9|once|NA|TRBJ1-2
CASNGGDRDYGYTF
TGTGCCAGCAATGGGGGGGATCGGGACTATGGCTACACCTTC
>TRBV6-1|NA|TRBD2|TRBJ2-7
CASSEGVSGGPSYEQYF
TGTGCCAGCAGTGAAGGAGTGAGCGGGGGGCCTTCCTACGAGCAGTACTTC
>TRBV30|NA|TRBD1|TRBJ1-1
CAWSLGGTGVQAFF
TGTGCCTGGAGTCTAGGGGGGACAGGGGTTCAAGCTTTCTTT
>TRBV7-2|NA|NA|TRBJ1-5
CASSWGEDSPQHF
TGTGCCAGCAGCTGGGGAGAGGACAGCCCCCAGCATTTT
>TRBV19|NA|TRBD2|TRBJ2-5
CASRSRGDGSETQYF
TGTGCCAGTAGGAGTCGGGGGGACGGTTCTGAGACCCAGTACTTC
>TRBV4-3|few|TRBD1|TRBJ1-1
CASSASGQAYTEAFF
TGCGCCAGCAGCGCTTCGGGACAGGCGTACACTGAAGCTTTCTTT
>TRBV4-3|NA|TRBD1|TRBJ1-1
CASSQDPGTGKTEAFF
TGCGCCAGCAGCCAAGATCCAGGGACAGGGAAGACTGAAGCTTTCTTT
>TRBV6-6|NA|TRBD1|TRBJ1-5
CASRDRGLDQPQHF
TGTGCCAGCAGAGACAGGGGTCTCGATCAGCCCCAGCATTTT
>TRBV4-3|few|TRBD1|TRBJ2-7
CASSRDRDDNEQYF
TGCGCCAGCAGCCGCGACAGGGACGATAACGAGCAGTACTTC
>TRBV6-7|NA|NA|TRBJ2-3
CASTAQTIVMSTDTQYF
TGTGCCAGCACAGCGCAGACCATAGTCATGAGCACAGATACGCAGTATTTT
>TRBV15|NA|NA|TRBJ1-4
CATSRGGQGEKLFF
TGTGCCACCAGCAGGGGCGGACAAGGTGAAAAACTGTTTTTT
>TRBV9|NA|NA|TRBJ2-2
CASSPPVLTNTGELFF
TGTGCCAGCAGCCCCCCGGTGCTGACGAACACCGGGGAGCTGTTTTTT
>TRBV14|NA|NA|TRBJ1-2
CASSQLDRPLTYGYTF
TGTGCCAGCAGCCAGTTAGACAGACCATTAACCTATGGCTACACCTTC